This TCR beta chain was recorded in a study of blood T cell repertoires in COVID-19. Overall study context: Donors in the United States, Italy and Spain gave samples during acute or convalescent COVID-19.

The CDR3 runs 16 residues. Original methodology: Nucleated cell counts were estimated from reference gene primer amplification. Data came from immunoSEQ multiplex PCR; TCRdb stores just in-frame clones and leaves some out. The DNA was the basis for D and trimming; V, J and clone size are from that table. The data hold 43,000 or so clones, with 75% to 90% observed a single time. The chain recombines TRBV21-1 with TRBJ2-7; no DNA check was done on the table's D call, TRBD2. TRBV21-1 represents a pseudogene. The sample taken for sequencing was peripheral blood. This receptor was taken from a man in his fifties or sixties with active COVID-19. The CDR3 DNA reads as TGTGCCAGCGAAGCGAAGGGGGGGAGGAGCTCCTACGAGCAGTACTTC. It codes for CASEAKGGRSSYEQYF.